Each of the 16 T cell receptor beta chains below was sequenced from the same sample in a study of cytomegalovirus exposure and HLA in healthy donors. A multiplex PCR was run with 60 Vbeta primers and 13 Jbeta primers. TCRdb keeps only in-frame clones here, not all; method: immunoSEQ multiplex PCR. The repertoire includes 200,000 or so clones, 75% to 80% of them detected once, and 1.5% to 2% sits in the top ten. Sequencing was done on a sample of PBMCs. The receptors were gathered from a man between 18 and 29 years old in good health and CMV-seronegative.

The chain recombines TRBV28 with TRBJ1-2; D unresolved. Looked up from germline, CDR1 is MDHEN and CDR2 is SYDVKM. This CDR3 has 12 residues. V was pared by 6 bases and J by 4 bases, with 9 bases between. CDR3 nucleotides: TGTGCCAGCAGGCAACTTCTCTATGGCTACACCTTC. Its protein is CASRQLLYGYTF.

The chain combines TRBV18 with TRBJ2-5; D possibly corresponds to TRBD1 (5 bases). V was cut by 4 bases and J by 2 bases, with 11 bases left in between. The CDR3 contains 14 residues. CDR1 and CDR2 (germline): KGHSH, LQKENI. The CDR3 here is CASSLQDIQETQYF. The CDR3 DNA is TGTGCCAGCTCACTACAGGATATACAAGAGACCCAGTACTTC. The full variable domain, with the rest looked up from reference TRBV18 and TRBJ2-5, is NAGVMQNPRHLVRRRGQEARLRCSPMKGHSHVYWYRQLPEEGLKFMVYLQKENIIDESGMPKERFSAEFPKEGPSILRIQQVVRGDSAAYFCASSLQDIQETQYFGPGTRLLVL.

The chain joins TRBV27 to TRBJ1-5, with D maybe TRBD1 (5 bases). CDR1 is MNHEY and CDR2 is SMNVEV in the germline V gene (reference sequence). The CDR3 covers 14 residues. V lost 5 bases, J lost 4 bases, and 12 bases lay in between. The chain's CDR3 is CASSGYPGNQPQHF. The CDR3 nucleotides are TGTGCCAGCAGTGGCTACCCAGGGAATCAGCCCCAGCATTTT.

This clone has a handful of counts. The chain is built from TRBV9 and TRBJ2-3; TRBD1 is a possible D gene (5 bases). The CDR3 runs 12 residues. V lost 2 bases and J 7 bases, leaving 8 bases between the germline ends. Per germline, CDR1 SGDLS and CDR2 YYNGEE. The CDR3 here is CASSVDTHTQYF. CDR3 DNA: TGTGCCAGCAGCGTGGACACTCATACGCAGTATTTT.

CDR3 sequence: CASSLVGGKDEKLFF. The CDR3, as DNA: TGTGCCAGCAGCTTAGTCGGGGGTAAAGACGAAAAACTGTTTTTT. This chain uses TRBV7-6 with TRBJ1-4; tentatively, D is TRBD1 (5 bases). V was cut by 1 base and J by 8 bases, with 14 bases left in between. Per the germline V gene, CDR1 is SGHVS and CDR2 is FNYEAQ. This CDR3 spans 15 amino acids.

This clone occurred a few times. The chain employs TRBV7-3 and TRBJ2-1; 13 nucleotides line up with TRBD2. The CDR3 is 21 residues long. CDR1 is SGHTA, CDR2 FQGTGA, per germline. J lost 0 bases, V lost 4 bases, and 15 bases had no gene match. CDR3 sequence (DNA): TGTGCCAGCAGCTCAAAAGGTCTAGGGACTAGCGGGGCGAGCTCCTACAATGAGCAGTTCTTC. Translation gives CASSSKGLGTSGASSYNEQFF.

This clone was detected once. V and J are TRBV6-5 and TRBJ2-1, with D perhaps TRBD2 (6 bases). The germline V gene encodes CDR1 MNHEY and CDR2 SVGAGI. Trimming pared 0 bases from V and 4 bases from J, leaving 10 bases between. The CDR3 loop spans 15 amino acids. The CDR3 region has the DNA TGTGCCAGCAGTTACTCCGATGGAGGGTACAATGAGCAGTTCTTC. It specifies CASSYSDGGYNEQFF.

The chain links TRBV11-3 to TRBJ1-4; D unresolved. The CDR3 is made up of 12 amino acids. CDR1 and CDR2 (germline): SGHNT, YENEEA. V lost 5 bases and J 8 bases, leaving 9 bases between the germline ends. The CDR3 nucleotides read TGTGCCAGCAGCCTTAGGCGGGAAAAACTGTTTTTT. Residues: CASSLRREKLFF.

The chain carries TRBV28 and TRBJ2-2; D gene unclear. In germline, CDR1 is MDHEN, CDR2 SYDVKM. V dropped 8 bases and J dropped 8 bases, with 9 bases sitting between them. The CDR3 has 11 residues. CDR3 region: CASLWAGELFF. The CDR3 DNA follows: TGTGCCAGCTTGTGGGCAGGGGAGCTGTTTTTT.

The CDR3 reads CASREDRTLSYEQYF. In DNA, the CDR3 is TGTGCCAGCAGGGAGGACAGGACCCTCTCCTACGAGCAGTACTTC. The V call is TRBV2, the J call TRBJ2-7, with 7 bases lining up with TRBD1. J was trimmed by 0 bases and V by 6 bases; bases with no gene match: 8. Germline V gene data show CDR1 as SNHLY and CDR2 as FYNNEI. The CDR3 runs 15 residues. The whole variable domain, filled in from reference TRBV2 and TRBJ2-7, reads EPEVTQTPSHQVTQMGQEVILRCVPISNHLYFYWYRQILGQKVEFLVSFYNNEISEKSEIFDDQFSVERPDGSNFTLKIRSTKLEDSAMYFCASREDRTLSYEQYFGPGTRLTVT.

This clone was seen a single time. The chain carries TRBV4-3 and TRBJ2-3; 8 nucleotides align to TRBD1. The ends lost 3 bases at V and 9 bases at J; junction bases unmatched: 8. The CDR3 sequence is 14 residues long. The germline V gene encodes CDR1 LGHNA and CDR2 YSLEER. The CDR3 loop reads CASSQDRVGETQYF. Here the CDR3 DNA reads TGCGCCAGCAGCCAGGACAGGGTAGGTGAAACGCAGTATTTT.

Notes on this clone: At one of its ends the junction is not consistent with the germline gene, which may arise from a read error. V and J are TRBV7-9 and TRBJ1-1; 10 bases agree with TRBD1. The CDR3 spans 16 residues. Germline V gives CDR1 SEHNR, CDR2 FQNEAQ (reference sequence). The CDR3 here is CSSSSGQGVVDTEAFF. In nucleotides, the CDR3 is TGTTCCAGCAGCTCCGGACAGGGGGTAGTTGACACTGAAGCTTTCTTT.

The chain combines TRBV4-3 with TRBJ2-7, with 12 bases aligning to TRBD1. This CDR3 contains 16 residues. Trimming removed 4 bases from V and 6 bases from J; junction bases left unmatched: 10. Germline V gene sequence: CDR1 LGHNA, CDR2 YSLEER. The DNA for the CDR3 is TGCGCCAGCAGCCCCGGCAGGGACAGGGGGCGCTGCGAGCAGTACTTC. It is translated as CASSPGRDRGRCEQYF.

The chain employs TRBV19 and TRBJ1-6, with 8 positions matching TRBD1. The germline CDR1 and CDR2 sequences are LNHDA and SQIVND (reference sequence). CDR3 length: 19 amino acids. The V gene end was trimmed by 6 bases and the J gene end by 6 bases; junction bases not matched to a gene: 19. The DNA of the CDR3 is TGTGCCAGTAGCGTATTTATTGTCCCGGGACAGGTGACTAATTCACCCCTCCACTTT. It codes for CASSVFIVPGQVTNSPLHF.

The table lists this clone with a few counts. The chain recombines TRBV5-6 with TRBJ1-1; D gene uncertain. This CDR3 region has 14 residues. From germline, CDR1 is SGHDT and CDR2 YYEEEE. The V end was cut by 2 bases, the J end by 4 bases, with 12 bases between. The DNA of the CDR3 is TGTGCCAGCAGCTTTGAGAGGCCGGCCACTGAAGCTTTCTTT. Its translation: CASSFERPATEAFF.

The chain is built from TRBV7-6 and TRBJ2-2; TRBD1 matches 8 bases. The V gene end was trimmed by 5 bases and the J gene end by 4 bases; junction bases not matched to a gene: 3. The CDR3 is 14 residues long. Germline V lookup: CDR1 SGHVS, CDR2 FNYEAQ. The CDR3 loop is CASSPDRGTGELFF. In nucleotides, the CDR3 is TGTGCCAGCAGCCCTGACAGGGGCACCGGGGAGCTGTTTTTT.